These 22 T cell receptor beta chains were sequenced from one sample in a study of T cell clonality in common variable immunodeficiency. Study-level points and caveats: Common variable immunodeficiency TCR beta sequences reportedly had fewer deletions and N-nucleotide insertions.

No antigen has been identified for these receptors. Profiled with immunoSEQ multiplex PCR; TCRdb holds only in-frame clones, not every one. Observed in the sample are about 28,000 clones, none of them singletons. Sequences were obtained from peripheral blood mononuclear cells. These receptors were obtained from a human donor with common variable immunodeficiency.

In regard to this clone: The CDR3 end falls 3 residues outside the read, so it is completed with the germline J gene. V is TRBV30 and J is TRBJ1-2; TRBD1 aligns across 7 bases. The CDR3 runs to 11 residues. In germline, CDR1 is GTSNPN, CDR2 SVGIG (reference sequence). Trimming at V came to 4 bases and at J to 5 bases, leaving 1 base not matched to a gene. CDR3 sequence: CAWTGGYGYTF. The part of the CDR3 DNA that was read is TGTGCCTGGACAGGGGGTTATGGC.

This clone came up many times. The read terminates 3 residues before the CDR3 end, so the remaining end is supplied by the germline J gene. The chain carries TRBV20-1 and TRBJ1-2, with 9 bases that match TRBD1. The CDR3 is made up of 13 amino acids. CDR1 is DFQATT, CDR2 SNEGSKA, per germline (reference sequence). The trim removed 6 bases at V and 2 bases at J, leaving 4 bases unmatched. Incomplete CDR3 DNA: TGCAGTGCGGAGGACAGGGGCAACTATGGC. Translation: CSAEDRGNYG. The full CDR3 protein is CSAEDRGNYGYTF.

This clone was found many times. The CDR3 extends 3 residues past the end of the read, so its final part is completed from the germline J gene. This sequence joins TRBV12-3 or TRBV12-4 and TRBJ2-2; 7 bases align to TRBD1. V was clipped by 8 bases and J by 2 bases; unmatched bases: 5. The CDR3 is 14 residues long. The sequenced CDR3 bases are TGTGCCAGCCGCCCAGGGGGAAACACCGGGGAG. Translation gives CASRPGGNTGE. The entire CDR3 is CASRPGGNTGELFF.

As for this clone: The read ends 3 residues shy of where the CDR3 ends; the end is completed using the germline J gene. The V gene is TRBV6-1, the J gene TRBJ2-1; 12 bases line up with TRBD2. The V gene's germline CDR1 is MNHNS and CDR2 SASEGT. The CDR3 covers 16 residues. V shed 4 bases, J shed 4 bases, and the junction held 5 bases outside the gene matches. The sequenced part of the CDR3 DNA is TGTGCCAGCAGTGGGACTAGCGGGATCCGATACAATGAG. Its translation is CASSGTSGIRYNE. The entire CDR3 protein is CASSGTSGIRYNEQFF.

This clone has at least ten counts. The read comes to an end 3 residues before the CDR3 does, leaving the germline J gene to fill in the end. The chain couples TRBV7-2 to TRBJ2-1, with D perhaps matching TRBD2 (6 bases). Germline CDR1 reads SGHTA; CDR2 reads FQGNSA. V was cut by 4 bases and J by 7 bases, with 17 bases left in between. The CDR3 has 15 residues. CDR3 protein: CASSWVAGSGNEQFF. The CDR3 bases that were read are TGTGCCAGCAGCTGGGTGGCCGGGAGCGGGAATGAG.

About this clone itself: The read terminates 3 residues ahead of where the CDR3 ends, so the germline J gene completes it. The chain employs TRBV2 and TRBJ2-5, with TRBD1 matching over 7 bases. V lost 7 bases to trimming and J lost 5 bases; unmatched junction nucleotides: 7. The CDR3 sequence is 13 residues long. Per the germline V gene, CDR1 is SNHLY and CDR2 is FYNNEI. CDR3 amino acids: CASNRQGWETQYF. Partial CDR3 DNA: TGTGCCAGCAATCGACAGGGTTGGGAGACC.

This clone has more than one count but fewer than ten. The read is 3 residues too short to cover the CDR3 end, so that end is filled in from the germline J gene. This chain links TRBV7-3 with TRBJ2-5, with unresolved D. In germline, CDR1 is SGHTA, CDR2 FQGTGA. V gave up 4 bases and J gave up 5 bases, with 17 bases separating them. CDR3 length: 15 amino acids. The CDR3 sequence: CASSSFPGLGETQYF. CDR3 DNA (partial): TGTGCCAGCAGCTCGTTTCCGGGTCTCGGGGAGACC.

This clone appeared a few times. The DNA read from the CDR3 is TGTGCCAGCAGGCCCCGGGACAGGGGCTTCACAGATACG. It yields the protein CASRPRDRGFTDT. The entire CDR3 protein is CASRPRDRGFTDTQYF. The V call is TRBV6-2 or TRBV6-3, the J call TRBJ2-3, with TRBD1 matching over 10 bases. The CDR3 end falls 3 residues outside the read, so it is completed with the germline J gene. CDR1 is MNHEY and CDR2 is SVGEGT in the germline V gene. The CDR3 has 16 amino acids. The J segment lost 2 bases and the V segment lost 6 bases, leaving 8 bases of the junction unmatched.

In its sample, this clone was seen a few times. The read finishes 3 residues shy of the CDR3 end, and the germline J gene is used to complete it. The rearrangement links TRBV19 to TRBJ2-5; 14 nucleotides align to TRBD2. There are 15 residues in the CDR3. J gave up 5 bases and V 4 bases, and 3 bases lay outside the gene matches. Per the germline V gene, CDR1 is LNHDA and CDR2 is SQIVND (reference sequence). Here the CDR3 reads CASSRTSGGRETQYF. CDR3 DNA (partial): TGTGCCAGTAGTAGGACTAGCGGGGGGCGCGAGACC. The whole variable domain, remainder taken from reference TRBV19 and TRBJ2-5, is DGGITQSPKYLFRKEGQNVTLSCEQNLNHDAMYWYRQDPGQGLRLIYYSQIVNDFQKGDIAEGYSVSREKKESFPLTVTSAQKNPTAFYLCASSRTSGGRETQYFGPGTRLLVL.

As regards this clone: Read sequence stops 3 residues before the CDR3 end, and the germline J gene provides the missing end. V and J are TRBV6-2 or TRBV6-3 and TRBJ2-7; D possibly corresponds to TRBD1 (6 bases). Germline CDR1 MNHEY, CDR2 SVGEGT. The V and J ends lost 2 bases and 6 bases respectively, with 17 bases between them. The CDR3 has 15 residues. This CDR3 is CASSYPGTFGIEQYF. The DNA read from the CDR3 is TGTGCCAGCAGTTACCCTGGGACATTCGGGATCGAG.

This clone was seen only a few times. The CDR3 end falls 3 residues outside the read, so it is completed with the germline J gene. The chain links TRBV19 to TRBJ2-3; 8 nucleotides align to TRBD2. CDR1 and CDR2 (germline): LNHDA, SQIVND (reference sequence). CDR3 length: 18 residues. V shed 7 bases and J 1 base; nucleotides not matched to a gene: 16. The CDR3: CASTQSSGANRGTDTQYF. The CDR3 DNA, read in part, is TGTGCCAGTACCCAGAGTAGCGGGGCCAACCGAGGCACAGATACG.

Note on this clone: The read is 3 residues too short to cover the CDR3 end, so that end is filled in from the germline J gene. The rearrangement links TRBV30 to TRBJ1-4; no clear D. Trimming took 3 bases from V and 4 from J, leaving 18 bases between them. This CDR3 is built from 16 residues. Germline lookup yields CDR1 GTSNPN and CDR2 SVGIG (reference sequence). CDR3 bases read: TGTGCCTGGAGAGAGTCGCCTAGGAGGATTAATGAAAAA. It codes for CAWRESPRRINEK. The whole CDR3 is CAWRESPRRINEKLFF. Full variable domain (remainder filled in from reference TRBV30 and TRBJ1-4): SQTIHQWPATLVQPVGSPLSLECTVEGTSNPNLYWYRQAAGRGLQLLFYSVGIGQISSEVPQNLSASRPQDRQFILSSKKLLLSDSGFYLCAWRESPRRINEKLFFGSGTQLSVL.

This clone came up a few times. The read falls 3 residues short of the CDR3 end, and the missing part is taken from the germline J gene. The chain combines TRBV4-2 with TRBJ2-5; 8 positions match TRBD1. With V trimmed by 3 bases and J by 4 bases, 7 bases remained unmatched. Germline loops: CDR1 LGHNA, CDR2 YNFKEQ. CDR3 size: 15 residues. The part of the CDR3 DNA that was read is TGTGCCAGCAGCCATAGGGACAGGACGGGAGAGACC. Its translation: CASSHRDRTGET. The entire CDR3 protein is CASSHRDRTGETQYF.

As for this clone: The sequenced fragment ends 3 residues before the CDR3 boundary, so the rest is inferred from the germline J gene. The V and J genes are TRBV30 and TRBJ2-4; a weak D match, TRBD1 (6 bases). Germline loops: CDR1 GTSNPN, CDR2 SVGIG (reference sequence). V was cut by 3 bases and J by 7 bases, with 10 bases left in between. The CDR3 has 12 residues. The covered CDR3 bases are TGTGCCTGGAGCCTCCAGGGGAACATT. It is translated as CAWSLQGNI. The entire CDR3 sequence reads CAWSLQGNIQYF.

As for this clone: Read data end 3 residues before the CDR3 end; the end is taken from the germline J gene. The rearrangement links TRBV19 to TRBJ2-2; a weak D match, TRBD1 (5 bases). Trimming left V 5 bases short and J 4 bases short, with 17 bases between. The germline V gene encodes CDR1 LNHDA and CDR2 SQIVND (reference sequence). The CDR3 consists of 16 residues. CDR3 DNA, as far as it was read: TGTGCCAGTAGTCAGGGTACTTTCCTTCGCACCGGGGAG. This gives the protein CASSQGTFLRTGE. The full CDR3 protein reads CASSQGTFLRTGELFF.

This clone was seen at least ten times. The CDR3 goes on 3 residues after the read ends, and that part is filled in from the germline J gene. V is TRBV20-1 and J is TRBJ1-2; 7 positions match TRBD1. CDR1 DFQATT and CDR2 SNEGSKA come from the germline V gene (reference sequence). This CDR3 has 12 residues. The sequenced part of the CDR3 DNA is TGCAGTGCTAGGACCACAGGGGCCGGC. It encodes CSARTTGAG. The whole CDR3 protein is CSARTTGAGYTF.

Notes on this clone: The read ends 3 residues before the CDR3 terminus; that terminus is restored from the germline J gene. The chain carries TRBV6-2 or TRBV6-3 and TRBJ2-7, with TRBD2 identical over 10 bases. The V and J ends lost 0 bases and 4 bases, in that order; junction bases with no gene match: 3. Germline CDR1 and CDR2: MNHEY and SVGEGT. The CDR3 contains 15 residues. The CDR3 spells CASSYSSGGPYEQYF. The part of the CDR3 DNA that was read is TGTGCCAGCAGTTACTCTAGCGGGGGGCCGTACGAG.

Notes on this clone: One end of the junction does not line up with germline, which may come from a read error. Read coverage stops 3 residues before the CDR3 terminus; the germline J gene supplies the remainder. The chain uses TRBV7-7 and TRBJ2-7; D is unresolved. Germline CDR1 is SSHAT and CDR2 is FNYEAQ (reference sequence). This CDR3 is built from 14 residues. This chain's CDR3 is CASSPGPNGDEQYF. Partial CDR3 DNA: TGTGCTAGCAGCCCGGGTCCGAATGGAGACGAG.

In the case of this clone: The read ends 3 residues before the CDR3 terminus; that terminus is restored from the germline J gene. The chain couples TRBV19 to TRBJ1-1; the D gene is possibly TRBD1 (6 bases). The V gene lost 7 bases and the J gene lost 2 bases, with 17 bases spanning the gap. Germline V gene sequence: CDR1 LNHDA, CDR2 SQIVND (reference sequence). The CDR3 spans 15 residues. The sequenced part of the CDR3 DNA is TGTGCCAGTAAGGATCCGACAGGCGCTAACACTGAA. Protein sequence: CASKDPTGANTE. The full CDR3 protein reads CASKDPTGANTEAFF.

Many counts were recorded for this clone. The read terminates 3 residues before the CDR3 end, so the remaining end is supplied by the germline J gene. The V call is TRBV5-1, the J call TRBJ1-4; 7 bases agree with TRBD1. CDR1 and CDR2 (germline): SGHRS, YFSETQ. The V gene end was trimmed by 0 bases and the J gene end by 3 bases; junction bases not matched to a gene: 2. The CDR3 has 15 amino acids. The part of the CDR3 DNA that was read is TGCGCCAGCAGCTTGGCGGGACAGCCTAATGAAAAA. Encoded protein: CASSLAGQPNEK. In full, the CDR3 reads CASSLAGQPNEKLFF.

Worth noting for this clone: From the germline J gene comes the end of the CDR3, since the read stops 3 residues before it. J is TRBJ2-5 and V is TRBV2, with TRBD2 identical over 8 bases. The CDR3 totals 15 residues. V lost 4 bases and J lost 5; bases outside the gene matches: 9. Germline lookup yields CDR1 SNHLY and CDR2 FYNNEI. The part of the CDR3 DNA that was read is TGTGCCAGCAGTGGGACTAGCCCCACTAGGGAGACC. Protein: CASSGTSPTRET. The complete CDR3 protein is CASSGTSPTRETQYF.

A remark on this clone: The read terminates 3 residues before the CDR3 end, so the remaining end is supplied by the germline J gene. This chain connects TRBV11-2 to TRBJ1-1; D uncertain. Germline V gives CDR1 SGHAT, CDR2 FQNNGV. V lost 1 base and J 5 bases, leaving 14 bases between the germline ends. CDR3 size: 15 residues. The DNA read from the CDR3 is TGTGCCAGCAGCTTAGGTGACATAAGTGGTACTGAA. Translation: CASSLGDISGTE. The full-length CDR3 reads as CASSLGDISGTEAFF.